The source of this TCR beta chain is a study of neurological immune-mediated disorders. Regarding the study as a whole: CDR3 amino acid sequences of expanded clones were not shared across subjects, a result suggesting private repertoires in all groups. Phylogenetic grouping assigned the repertoires of 18 of 34 multiple sclerosis patients to a single related-CDR3 cluster, which may represent a signature.

Synthesis of cDNA was accomplished via 5'RACE employing 10-nucleotide random UMIs. Via MiXCR, TCRdb re-called the 5' RACE reads, giving one row per CDR3 protein. Among more than 40,000 distinct CDR3 sequences listed, 1.9% were seen once. The starting material, 2 million PBMCs stored at -80 C, gave rise to the unsorted libraries. The CDR3 length is 15 residues. Germline V CDR1 and CDR2: SGDLS, YYNGEE. V was clipped by 3 bases and J by 2 bases; unmatched bases: 3. In its sample, this clonotype was seen many times. Its antigen is undetermined. This chain joins TRBV9 and TRBJ2-1; the match to TRBD2 covers 9 bases. This clonotype was obtained from a middle-aged woman with multiple sclerosis. The sequencing input was PBMCs. This CDR3 is CASSGSGGTYNEQFF. The CDR3, as DNA: TGTGCCAGCAGCGGGAGCGGGGGGACCTACAATGAGCAGTTCTTC.